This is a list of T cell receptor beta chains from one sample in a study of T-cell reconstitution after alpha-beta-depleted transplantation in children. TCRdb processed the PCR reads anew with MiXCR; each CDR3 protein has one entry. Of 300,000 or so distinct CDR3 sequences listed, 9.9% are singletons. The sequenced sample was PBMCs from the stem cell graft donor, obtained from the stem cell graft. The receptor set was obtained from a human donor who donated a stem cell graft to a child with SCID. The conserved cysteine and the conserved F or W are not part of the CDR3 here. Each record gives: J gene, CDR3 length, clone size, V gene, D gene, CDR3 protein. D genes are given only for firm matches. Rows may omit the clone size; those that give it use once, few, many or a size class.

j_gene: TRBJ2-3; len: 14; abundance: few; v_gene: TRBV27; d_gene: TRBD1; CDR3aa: ASSLRRTGNTDTQY
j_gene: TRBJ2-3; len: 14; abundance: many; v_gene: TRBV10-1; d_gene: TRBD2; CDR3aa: ASSGPTGGRTDTQY
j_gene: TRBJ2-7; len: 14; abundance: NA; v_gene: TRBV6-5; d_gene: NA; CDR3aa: ASLLGGGVGPYEQY
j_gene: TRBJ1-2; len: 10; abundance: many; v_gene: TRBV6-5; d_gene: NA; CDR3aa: ASSYLGDGYT
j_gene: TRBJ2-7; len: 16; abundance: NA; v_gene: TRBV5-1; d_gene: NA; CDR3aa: ASSPTHSRGRFKYEQY
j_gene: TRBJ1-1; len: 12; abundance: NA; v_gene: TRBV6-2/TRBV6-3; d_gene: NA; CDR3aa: ASRTGPMNTEAF
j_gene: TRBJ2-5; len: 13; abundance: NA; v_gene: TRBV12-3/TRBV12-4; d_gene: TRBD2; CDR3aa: ASSSGGHLQETQY
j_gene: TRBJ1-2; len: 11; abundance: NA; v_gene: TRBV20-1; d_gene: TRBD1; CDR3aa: SAPHRGDYGYT
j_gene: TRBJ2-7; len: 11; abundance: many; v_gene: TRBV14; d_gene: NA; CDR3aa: ASSIRQNYEQY
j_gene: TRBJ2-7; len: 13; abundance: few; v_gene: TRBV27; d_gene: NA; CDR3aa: ASSIRVSTNYEQY
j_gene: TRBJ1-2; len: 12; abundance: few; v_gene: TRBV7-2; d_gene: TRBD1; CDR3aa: ASSHAGQGTGYT
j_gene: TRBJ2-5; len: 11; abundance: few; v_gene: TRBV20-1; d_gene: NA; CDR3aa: SARVGIQETQY
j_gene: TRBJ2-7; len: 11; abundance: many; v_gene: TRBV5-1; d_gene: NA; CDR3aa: ASSLSSSYEQY
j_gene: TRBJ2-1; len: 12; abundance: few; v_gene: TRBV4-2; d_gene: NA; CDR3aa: ASSQGLGENEQF